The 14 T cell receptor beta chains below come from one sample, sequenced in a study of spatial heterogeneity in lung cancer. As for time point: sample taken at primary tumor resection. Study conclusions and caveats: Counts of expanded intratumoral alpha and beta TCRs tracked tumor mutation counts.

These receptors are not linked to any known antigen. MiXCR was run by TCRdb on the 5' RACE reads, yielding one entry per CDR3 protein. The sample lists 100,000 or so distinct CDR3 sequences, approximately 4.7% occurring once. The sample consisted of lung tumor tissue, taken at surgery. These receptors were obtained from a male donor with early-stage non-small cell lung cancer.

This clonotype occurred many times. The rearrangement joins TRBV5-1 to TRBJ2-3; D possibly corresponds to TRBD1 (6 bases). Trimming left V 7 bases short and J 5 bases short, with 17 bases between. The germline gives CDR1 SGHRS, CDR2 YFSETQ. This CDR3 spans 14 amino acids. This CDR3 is CASSRDNLGDTQYF. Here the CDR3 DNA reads TGCGCCAGCTCCCGGGACAACCTAGGAGATACGCAGTATTTT.

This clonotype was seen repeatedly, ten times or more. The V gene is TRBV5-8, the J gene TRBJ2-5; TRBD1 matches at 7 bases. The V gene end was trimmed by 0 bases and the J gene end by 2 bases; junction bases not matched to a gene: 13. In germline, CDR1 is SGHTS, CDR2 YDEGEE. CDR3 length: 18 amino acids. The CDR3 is CASSLAGLGGPSQETQYF. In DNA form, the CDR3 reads TGTGCCAGCAGCTTGGCTGGGTTAGGGGGCCCCTCACAAGAGACCCAGTACTTC.

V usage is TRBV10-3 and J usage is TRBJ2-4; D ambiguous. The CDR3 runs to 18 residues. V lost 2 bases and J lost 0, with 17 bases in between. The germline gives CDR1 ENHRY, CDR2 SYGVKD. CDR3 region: CAISEPSQVGVAKNIQYF. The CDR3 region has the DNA TGTGCCATCAGTGAGCCGAGCCAGGTTGGGGTAGCCAAAAACATTCAGTACTTC.

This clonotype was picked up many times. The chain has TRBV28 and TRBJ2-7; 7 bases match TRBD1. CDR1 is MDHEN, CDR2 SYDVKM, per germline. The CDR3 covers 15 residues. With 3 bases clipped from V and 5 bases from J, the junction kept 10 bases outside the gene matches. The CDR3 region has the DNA TGTGCCAGCAGTTTGCGACCCCGACAGGGAGACGAGCAGTACTTC. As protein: CASSLRPRQGDEQYF.

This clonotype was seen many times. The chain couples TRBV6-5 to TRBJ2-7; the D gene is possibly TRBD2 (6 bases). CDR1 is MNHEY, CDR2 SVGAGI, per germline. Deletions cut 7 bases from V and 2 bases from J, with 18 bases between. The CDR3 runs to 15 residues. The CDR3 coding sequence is TGTGCCAGCACCGCATCCCTGGCGGGAACCTACGAGCAGTACTTC. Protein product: CASTASLAGTYEQYF.

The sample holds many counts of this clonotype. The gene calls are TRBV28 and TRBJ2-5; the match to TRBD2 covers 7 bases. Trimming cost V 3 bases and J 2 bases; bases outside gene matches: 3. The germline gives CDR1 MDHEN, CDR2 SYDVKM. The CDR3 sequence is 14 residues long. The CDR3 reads CASSLGGFQETQYF. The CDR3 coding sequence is TGTGCCAGCAGTTTGGGAGGGTTTCAAGAGACCCAGTACTTC. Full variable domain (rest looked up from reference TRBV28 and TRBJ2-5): DVKVTQSSRYLVKRTGEKVFLECVQDMDHENMFWYRQDPGLGLRLIYFSYDVKMKEKGDIPEGYSVSREKKERFSLILESASTNQTSMYLCASSLGGFQETQYFGPGTRLLVL.

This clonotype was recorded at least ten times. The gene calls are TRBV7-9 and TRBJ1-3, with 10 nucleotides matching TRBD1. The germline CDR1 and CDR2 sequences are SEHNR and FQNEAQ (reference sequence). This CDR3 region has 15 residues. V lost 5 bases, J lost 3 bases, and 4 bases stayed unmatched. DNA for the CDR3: TGTGCCAGCAGCCGGACAGGGGGTGTTGGAAACACCATATATTTT. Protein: CASSRTGGVGNTIYF. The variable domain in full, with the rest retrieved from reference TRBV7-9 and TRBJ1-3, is DTGVSQNPRHKITKRGQNVTFRCDPISEHNRLYWYRQTLGQGPEFLTYFQNEAQLEKSRLLSDRFSAERPKGSFSTLEIQRTEQGDSAMYLCASSRTGGVGNTIYFGEGSWLTVV.

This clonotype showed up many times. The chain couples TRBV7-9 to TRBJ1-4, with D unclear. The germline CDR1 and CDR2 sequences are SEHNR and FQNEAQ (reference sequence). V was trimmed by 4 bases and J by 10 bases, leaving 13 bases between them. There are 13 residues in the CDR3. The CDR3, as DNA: TGTGCCAGCAGCTGGGAGGGCCTCCGAAAACTGTTTTTT. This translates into CASSWEGLRKLFF.

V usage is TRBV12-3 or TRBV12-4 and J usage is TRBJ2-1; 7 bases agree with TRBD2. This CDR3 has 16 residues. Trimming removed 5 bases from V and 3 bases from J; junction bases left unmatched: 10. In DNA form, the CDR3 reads TGTGCCAGCAGTCCGACCCGCGGGAGTGTCTACAATGAGCAGTTCTTC. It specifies CASSPTRGSVYNEQFF.

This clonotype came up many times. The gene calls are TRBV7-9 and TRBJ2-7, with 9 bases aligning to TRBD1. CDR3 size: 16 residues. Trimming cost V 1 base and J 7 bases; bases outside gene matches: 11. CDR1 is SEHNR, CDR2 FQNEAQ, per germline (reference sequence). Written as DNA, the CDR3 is TGTGCCAGCAGCTTAGGTGTCGGACAGGGGACCCTGGAGCAGTACTTC. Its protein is CASSLGVGQGTLEQYF.

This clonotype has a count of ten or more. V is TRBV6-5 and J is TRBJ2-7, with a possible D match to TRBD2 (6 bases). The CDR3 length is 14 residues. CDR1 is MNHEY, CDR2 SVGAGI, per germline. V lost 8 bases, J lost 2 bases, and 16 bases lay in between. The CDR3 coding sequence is TGTGCCAGCGGGACTGACAGTATCACCTACGAGCAGTACTTC. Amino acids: CASGTDSITYEQYF.

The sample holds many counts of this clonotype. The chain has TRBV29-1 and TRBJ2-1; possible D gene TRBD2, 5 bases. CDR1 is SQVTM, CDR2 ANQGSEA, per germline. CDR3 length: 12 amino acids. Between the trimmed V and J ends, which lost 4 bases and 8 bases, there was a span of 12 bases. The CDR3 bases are TGCAGCGTTGTCGGGGATAGGTATGAGCAGTTCTTC. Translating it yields CSVVGDRYEQFF.

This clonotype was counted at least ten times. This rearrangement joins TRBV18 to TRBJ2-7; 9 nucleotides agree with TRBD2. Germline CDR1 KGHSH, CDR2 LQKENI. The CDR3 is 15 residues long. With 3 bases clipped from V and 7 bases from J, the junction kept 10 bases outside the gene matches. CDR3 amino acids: CASSPPISGSLEQYF. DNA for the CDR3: TGTGCCAGCTCACCCCCCATTAGCGGGAGTCTGGAGCAGTACTTC. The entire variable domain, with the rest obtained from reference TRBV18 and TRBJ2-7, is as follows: NAGVMQNPRHLVRRRGQEARLRCSPMKGHSHVYWYRQLPEEGLKFMVYLQKENIIDESGMPKERFSAEFPKEGPSILRIQQVVRGDSAAYFCASSPPISGSLEQYFGPGTRLTVT.

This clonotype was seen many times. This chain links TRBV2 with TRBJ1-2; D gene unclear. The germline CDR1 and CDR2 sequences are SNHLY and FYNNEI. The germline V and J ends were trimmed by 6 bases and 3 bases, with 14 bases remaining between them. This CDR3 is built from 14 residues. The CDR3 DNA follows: TGTGCCAGCAGGAACCCCTTGGTCTACTATGGCTACACCTTC. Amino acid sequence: CASRNPLVYYGYTF.